One sample yielded the 31 T cell receptor beta chains listed below, sequenced in a study of blood T cell repertoires in COVID-19. Only in-frame clones appear in the TCRdb table, and some are missing; sequencing was by immunoSEQ multiplex PCR. The table lists fewer than 300,000 clones, roughly 79% of them singletons. Sequenced input: peripheral blood. These TCRs come from a woman aged 55-70 years with active or convalescent COVID-19.

This chain joins TRBV5-1 and TRBJ2-6; the D gene is possibly TRBD1 (5 bases). Trimming pared 2 bases from V and 0 bases from J, leaving 9 bases between. This CDR3 comprises 16 residues. The germline CDR1 and CDR2 sequences are SGHRS and YFSETQ. CDR3 protein: CASSLQVSSGANVLTF. The CDR3 DNA reads TGCGCCAGCAGCTTACAGGTGTCCTCTGGGGCCAACGTCCTGACTTTC.

This clone has a single count. V and J are TRBV27 and TRBJ1-1, with a tentative D call TRBD1 (5 bases). V dropped 11 bases and J dropped 2 bases, with 15 bases sitting between them. CDR1 MNHEY and CDR2 SMNVEV come from the germline V gene (reference sequence). This CDR3 spans 13 amino acids. The chain's CDR3 is CACYGRGNTEAFF. The CDR3 coding sequence is TGTGCCTGCTACGGGCGGGGCAACACTGAAGCTTTCTTT.

J is TRBJ2-1 and V is TRBV6-5, with a weak D call TRBD2 (6 bases). Germline V gene lookup returns CDR1 MNHEY and CDR2 SVGAGI. With 2 bases removed from V and 3 bases from J, the gap between germline ends came to 8 bases. The CDR3 spans 14 residues. CDR3 nucleotide sequence: TGTGCCAGCAGTTACGGCGGGGACTACAATGAGCAGTTCTTC. Residues: CASSYGGDYNEQFF.

Concerning this clone itself: The same CDR3 can be traced to other DNA sequences in this sample. V usage is TRBV27 and J usage is TRBJ2-7; D may be TRBD1 (5 bases). Trimming cost V 4 bases and J 1 base, with 8 bases left between them. Germline loops: CDR1 MNHEY, CDR2 SMNVEV (reference sequence). The CDR3 contains 13 residues. The CDR3 is CASSSAGSYEQYF. CDR3 bases: TGTGCCAGCAGTTCAGCAGGGTCCTACGAGCAGTACTTC.

The CDR3 sequence is CASSGGTEPNSPLHF. DNA of the CDR3: TGCGCCAGCAGCGGGGGGACAGAACCTAATTCACCCCTCCACTTT. The rearrangement joins TRBV5-1 to TRBJ1-6, with TRBD1 matching 7 bases. This CDR3 has 15 amino acids. The trim removed 4 bases at V and 6 bases at J, leaving 7 bases unmatched. Germline lookup yields CDR1 SGHRS and CDR2 YFSETQ.

The V call is TRBV5-1, the J call TRBJ2-7; 7 positions match TRBD2. After removal of 6 bases from V and 3 bases from J, the junction contained 9 bases not matched to a gene. The CDR3 has 14 amino acids. Germline V gene data show CDR1 as SGHRS and CDR2 as YFSETQ. CDR3 sequence (DNA): TGCGCCAGCAACCCAGAGCGGGGCGTCTACGAGCAGTACTTC. This translates into CASNPERGVYEQYF.

The gene calls are TRBV30 and TRBJ1-1; a weak D match, TRBD1 (5 bases). This CDR3 spans 15 amino acids. V was clipped by 2 bases and J by 5 bases, with 18 bases between them. The germline CDR1 and CDR2 sequences are GTSNPN and SVGIG (reference sequence). CDR3 DNA sequence: TGTGCCTGGAGTTCCACCGCAGGGAGGTCGACTGAAGCTTTCTTT. It encodes CAWSSTAGRSTEAFF.

To note about this clone: At the DNA level, this CDR3 is encoded by other sequences in the same sample as well. The chain carries TRBV29-1 and TRBJ2-7; TRBD1 aligns across 9 bases. After removal of 6 bases from V and 5 bases from J, the junction contained 11 bases not matched to a gene. There are 14 residues in the CDR3. Germline V gene lookup returns CDR1 SQVTM and CDR2 ANQGSEA. The CDR3 DNA sequence: TGCAGCGTAGTGCCGGGACAGGGTGCCGACGAGCAGTACTTC. Amino acid sequence: CSVVPGQGADEQYF.

This chain joins TRBV7-3 and TRBJ2-2, with D possibly being TRBD1 (6 bases). The length of the CDR3 is 15 residues. Germline assignment: CDR1 SGHTA and CDR2 FQGTGA. Trimming pared 5 bases from V and 4 bases from J, leaving 14 bases between. CDR3 amino acids: CASSTHRAGTGELFF. CDR3 coding DNA: TGTGCCAGCAGCACCCACAGGGCGGGCACCGGGGAGCTGTTTTTT. The entire variable domain, with the rest obtained from reference TRBV7-3 and TRBJ2-2, is as follows: GAGVSQTPSNKVTEKGKYVELRCDPISGHTALYWYRQSLGQGPEFLIYFQGTGAADDSGLPNDRFFAVRPEGSVSTLKIQRTERGDSAVYLCASSTHRAGTGELFFGEGSRLTVL.

This clone was seen a single time. This rearrangement joins TRBV6-5 to TRBJ2-2; the D gene is possibly TRBD2 (6 bases). The germline gives CDR1 MNHEY, CDR2 SVGAGI. The V end lost 2 bases, the J end lost 3 bases, and 10 bases lay between the germline ends. The CDR3 is made up of 15 amino acids. The CDR3 spells CASSYGDSDTGELFF. CDR3 nucleotides: TGTGCCAGCAGTTACGGGGACTCTGACACCGGGGAGCTGTTTTTT.

This chain connects TRBV9 to TRBJ2-2, with TRBD1 matching 7 bases. The CDR3 has 16 amino acids. J gave up 1 base and V 0 bases, and 3 bases lay outside the gene matches. Looked up from germline, CDR1 is SGDLS and CDR2 is YYNGEE. The CDR3 loop is CASSVGSGGNTGELFF. The CDR3 DNA is TGTGCCAGCAGCGTAGGTTCAGGGGGGAACACCGGGGAGCTGTTTTTT.

This clone was observed once. V gene TRBV3-1 (or the pseudogene TRBV3-2) combines with J gene TRBJ2-1; 8 nucleotides line up with TRBD2. The CDR3 is 16 amino acids. The V and J ends lost 5 bases and 7 bases, in that order; junction bases with no gene match: 13. CDR1 and CDR2 (germline): LGHDT, YNNKEL (reference sequence). The CDR3 DNA reads TGTGCCAGCAGCGCCCCGGGTAGCGGGGCTCGGAATGAGCAGTTCTTC. Encoded protein: CASSAPGSGARNEQFF.

V gene TRBV19 combines with J gene TRBJ1-1, with a weak D call TRBD1 (5 bases). CDR3 size: 13 residues. The V gene lost 5 bases and the J gene lost 5 bases, with 12 bases spanning the gap. Germline CDR1 is LNHDA and CDR2 is SQIVND (reference sequence). CDR3 DNA sequence: TGTGCCAGTAGTGGTATCCAGGGTACTGAAGCTTTCTTT. It yields the protein CASSGIQGTEAFF.

This chain uses TRBV1 with TRBJ2-1; the table's D call of TRBD2 was not tested on the DNA. TRBV1 is described as a pseudogene. The CDR3 is made up of 15 amino acids. The DNA of the CDR3 is TGCACCAGCAGGCTCTCGCGGGGGGAATACAATGAGCAGTTCTTC. This translates into CTSRLSRGEYNEQFF.

The chain has TRBV6-6 and TRBJ2-3; 9 positions match TRBD2. The CDR3 length is 15 residues. V dropped 10 bases and J dropped 0; count of bases not matched to a gene: 8. From germline, CDR1 is MNHNY and CDR2 SVGAGI (reference sequence). The CDR3 reads CAIFNSGGSTDTQYF. For the CDR3, the DNA is TGTGCCATCTTTAATAGCGGGGGTAGCACAGATACGCAGTATTTT.

This clone was found a few times. The chain has TRBV5-8 and TRBJ1-6, with D hard to call. The V gene lost 2 bases and the J gene lost 11 bases, with 8 bases spanning the gap. Germline CDR1 and CDR2: SGHTS and YDEGEE. The CDR3 is 12 amino acids. DNA of the CDR3: TGTGCCAGCAGCTTAAGAGGAGCACCCCTCCACTTT. Protein: CASSLRGAPLHF.

The genes are TRBV4-1 and TRBJ1-2; D perhaps matches TRBD1 (5 bases). Germline V gene lookup returns CDR1 MGHRA and CDR2 YSYEKL. Trimming removed 3 bases from V and 5 bases from J, with 16 bases in between. The CDR3 is 15 residues long. The CDR3 here is CASSQPTTGLYGYTF. CDR3 coding DNA: TGCGCCAGCAGCCAGCCTACTACAGGTCTTTATGGCTACACCTTC.

This rearrangement joins TRBV30 to TRBJ1-2; 9 bases are a match to TRBD1. CDR3 length: 15 amino acids. The germline gives CDR1 GTSNPN, CDR2 SVGIG (reference sequence). Trimming removed 0 bases from V and 8 bases from J; junction bases left unmatched: 10. CDR3: CAWSVQGATVRGYTF. Here the CDR3 DNA reads TGTGCCTGGAGTGTACAGGGGGCCACCGTTAGGGGCTACACCTTC.

This clone came up once. CDR3 sequence (DNA): TGTGCCAGTAGTGTGTATCCGGGGAATGAGCAGTTCTTC. This sequence encodes CASSVYPGNEQFF. V and J are TRBV19 and TRBJ2-1; maybe TRBD2 (5 bases). CDR1 is LNHDA, CDR2 SQIVND, per germline (reference sequence). The CDR3 is 13 amino acids. Between the trimmed V and J ends, which lost 5 bases and 7 bases, there was a span of 12 bases.

This chain uses TRBV14 with TRBJ1-2; tentative D call: TRBD1 (6 bases). V lost 3 bases to trimming and J lost 5 bases, with 13 bases between them. This CDR3 comprises 14 residues. Germline CDR1 and CDR2: SGHDN and FVKESK. The CDR3, as DNA: TGTGCCAGCAGCCATTCTATCAGGGGATATGGCTACACCTTC. Protein: CASSHSIRGYGYTF.

Regarding this clone: Other DNA sequences in the same sample also yield this CDR3. The J gene is TRBJ1-1, the V gene TRBV3-1 (or the pseudogene TRBV3-2), with TRBD1 matching 7 bases. This CDR3 has 13 amino acids. CDR1 and CDR2 from the germline V gene are LGHDT and YNNKEL (reference sequence). With 3 bases clipped from V and 5 bases from J, the junction kept 3 bases outside the gene matches. CDR3 bases: TGTGCCAGCAGCCAGCTACAGGGGACTGAAGCTTTCTTT. Its translation is CASSQLQGTEAFF.

In its sample, this clone was seen a few times. One end of the junction does not line up with germline, which may come from a read error. The chain links TRBV6-2 or TRBV6-3 to TRBJ2-7; the D gene is possibly TRBD1 (6 bases). The CDR3 is 16 residues long. Germline V lookup: CDR1 MNHEY, CDR2 SVGEGT. The CDR3 DNA sequence: TGTGCCAGCAGTTACATCAGCCGCCGCAGGGGCCTCACGATAGTCTTC. Amino acids: CASSYISRRRGLTIVF.

The gene calls are TRBV5-1 and TRBJ2-1, with a possible D match to TRBD2 (6 bases). Germline loops: CDR1 SGHRS, CDR2 YFSETQ. Trimming removed 3 bases at V and 15 bases at J, with 25 bases between. The CDR3 is 15 residues long. CDR3 DNA: TGCGCCAGCAGCTCCCTCTGGGGAGGATCAGATCGGCGGTTCTTC. Protein product: CASSSLWGGSDRRFF.

V and J are TRBV25-1 and TRBJ2-2; 10 positions match TRBD1. CDR3 length: 14 residues. V lost 4 bases, J lost 4 bases, and 0 bases stayed unmatched. Germline V gene sequence: CDR1 MGHDK, CDR2 SYGVNS. This CDR3 is CASSGDRGTGELFF. In DNA form, the CDR3 reads TGTGCCAGCAGTGGGGACAGGGGCACCGGGGAGCTGTTTTTT. Filled out from reference TRBV25-1 and TRBJ2-2, the complete variable domain reads EADIYQTPRYLVIGTGKKITLECSQTMGHDKMYWYQQDPGMELHLIHYSYGVNSTEKGDLSSESTVSRIRTEHFPLTLESARPSHTSQYLCASSGDRGTGELFFGEGSRLTVL.

The rearrangement uses TRBV5-4 and TRBJ2-7, with 12 bases that match TRBD2. This CDR3 region has 16 residues. V shed 4 bases and J 3 bases; nucleotides not matched to a gene: 8. Germline V gives CDR1 SGHNT, CDR2 YYREEE (reference sequence). The CDR3 protein is CASSKTSGGRGYEQYF. The CDR3 DNA sequence: TGTGCCAGCAGCAAGACTAGCGGGGGTAGGGGCTACGAGCAGTACTTC.

This chain joins TRBV7-9 and TRBJ1-1; tentative D call: TRBD1 (6 bases). Trimming pared 3 bases from V and 0 bases from J, leaving 11 bases between. Germline V lookup: CDR1 SEHNR, CDR2 FQNEAQ (reference sequence). The CDR3 runs to 15 residues. CDR3 amino acids: CASSLAGDLNTEAFF. CDR3 sequence (DNA): TGTGCCAGCAGCTTGGCAGGGGATTTGAACACTGAAGCTTTCTTT.

Only one count was recorded for this clone. One junction end disagrees with the germline gene, perhaps due to a read error. The J gene is TRBJ2-5, the V gene TRBV7-8, with D tentatively TRBD2 (5 bases). The CDR3 is made up of 14 amino acids. From germline, CDR1 is SGHVS and CDR2 FQNEAQ. The CDR3 DNA is TGTGCCAGCAGCTTAGCGGTCATCAACAGCGGCGGCCACTTC. This sequence encodes CASSLAVINSGGHF.

Concerning this clone itself: The same CDR3 can be traced to other DNA sequences in this sample. The rearrangement links TRBV2 to TRBJ1-1, with 7 positions matching TRBD1. This CDR3 has 13 residues. V was clipped by 6 bases and J by 1 base; unmatched bases: 2. Germline lookup yields CDR1 SNHLY and CDR2 FYNNEI. The CDR3 DNA reads TGTGCCAGCAGCGGGGACAGGAACACTGAAGCTTTCTTT. This gives the protein CASSGDRNTEAFF.

The chain has TRBV30 and TRBJ1-1; possibly TRBD1 for D (5 bases). Germline CDR1 reads GTSNPN; CDR2 reads SVGIG (reference sequence). The CDR3 consists of 15 residues. Trimming took off 1 base at V and 0 bases at J, with 12 bases between the two ends. The CDR3 is CAWSGAGIMNTEAFF. The DNA for the CDR3 is TGTGCCTGGAGTGGCGCAGGGATTATGAACACTGAAGCTTTCTTT.

This clone has a handful of counts. J is TRBJ2-7 and V is TRBV6-1; 10 nucleotides match TRBD1. In germline, CDR1 is MNHNS, CDR2 SASEGT. The V gene end was trimmed by 5 bases and the J gene end by 5 bases; junction bases not matched to a gene: 6. This CDR3 is built from 14 residues. The CDR3 bases are TGTGCCAGCAGTCAGAGGGGACAGGGGAACGAGCAGTACTTC. Translation: CASSQRGQGNEQYF.

The genes are TRBV5-6 and TRBJ2-5; maybe TRBD1 (5 bases). The CDR3 runs 14 residues. V lost 4 bases, J lost 9 bases, and 19 bases lay in between. Germline-derived CDR1 and CDR2 are SGHDT and YYEEEE. The CDR3 here is CASSPPIGQRPQYF. The CDR3 nucleotides are TGTGCCAGCAGCCCTCCTATCGGACAAAGGCCCCAGTACTTC.